This record looks at one T cell receptor (beta chain) sequence and its context. The CDR3 contains 14 residues. The V end was cut by 6 bases, the J end by 7 bases, with 13 bases between. The germline V gene has CDR1 MNHEY and CDR2 SVGAGI. These data come from a study of blood T cell repertoires in COVID-19. Study-level background: There were acute and convalescent COVID-19 samples, and they came from the United States, Italy and Spain. Sources were T cells, B-cell-depleted T cells, or PBMCs; the material itself was cDNA or gDNA.

In the original analysis: The authors estimated nucleated cell counts from reference gene primer amplification. The method was immunoSEQ multiplex PCR; TCRdb's version includes in-frame clones alone and lacks a portion of them. The V and J calls and clone size are taken from that table; D and trimming were inferred from the DNA. This sample has some 64,000 clones, with around four fifths found just once. The TCR comes from an elderly woman with active or convalescent COVID-19. J is TRBJ1-6 and V is TRBV6-5; possible D gene TRBD1, 5 bases. The specimen was peripheral blood. Here the CDR3 DNA reads TGTGCCAGCAGCCCAGGGATACAGAATTCACCCCTCCACTTT. Translating it yields CASSPGIQNSPLHF.